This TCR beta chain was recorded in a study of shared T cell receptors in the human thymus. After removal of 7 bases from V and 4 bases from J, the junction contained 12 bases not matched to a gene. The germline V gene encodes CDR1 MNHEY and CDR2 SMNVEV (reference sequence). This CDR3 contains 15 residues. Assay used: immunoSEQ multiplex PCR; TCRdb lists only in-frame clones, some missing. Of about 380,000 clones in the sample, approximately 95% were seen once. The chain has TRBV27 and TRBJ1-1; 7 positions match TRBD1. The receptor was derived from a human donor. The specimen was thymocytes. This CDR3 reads CASKGLTGAGTEAFF. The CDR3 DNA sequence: TGTGCCAGCAAGGGGCTAACAGGGGCGGGCACTGAAGCTTTCTTT.